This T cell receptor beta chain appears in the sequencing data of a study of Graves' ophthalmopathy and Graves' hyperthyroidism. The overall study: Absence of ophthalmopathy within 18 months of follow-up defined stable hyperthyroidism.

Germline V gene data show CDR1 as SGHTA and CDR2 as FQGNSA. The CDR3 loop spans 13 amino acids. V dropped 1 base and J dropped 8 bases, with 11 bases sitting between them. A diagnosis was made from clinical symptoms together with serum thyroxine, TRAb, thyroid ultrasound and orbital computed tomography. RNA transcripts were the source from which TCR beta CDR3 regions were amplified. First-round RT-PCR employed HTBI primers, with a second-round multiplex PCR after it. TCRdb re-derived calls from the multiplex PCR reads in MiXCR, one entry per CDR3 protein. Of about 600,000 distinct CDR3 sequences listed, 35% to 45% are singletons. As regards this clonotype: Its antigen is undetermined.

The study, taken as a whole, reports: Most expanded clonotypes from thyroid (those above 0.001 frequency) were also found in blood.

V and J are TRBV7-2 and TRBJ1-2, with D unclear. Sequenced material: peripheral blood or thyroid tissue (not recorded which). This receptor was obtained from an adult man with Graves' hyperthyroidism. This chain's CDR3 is CASSLVQVGGYTF. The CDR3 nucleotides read TGTGCCAGCAGCTTAGTTCAGGTGGGGGGCTACACCTTC. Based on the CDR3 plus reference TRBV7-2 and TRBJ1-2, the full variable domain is GAGVSQSPSNKVTEKGKDVELRCDPISGHTALYWYRQSLGQGLEFLIYFQGNSAPDKSGLPSDRFSAERTGGSVSTLTIQRTQQEDSAVYLCASSLVQVGGYTFGSGTRLTVV.